This T cell receptor (beta chain) derives from a study of blood T cell repertoires in COVID-19. Turning to the study itself: Sites in the United States, Italy and Spain provided acute and convalescent COVID-19 samples.

Per the germline V gene, CDR1 is LNHDA and CDR2 is SQIVND (reference sequence). The V end was cut by 4 bases, the J end by 4 bases, with 14 bases between. The length of the CDR3 is 14 residues. Authors' processing steps: Using reference gene primer amplification, nucleated cell counts were estimated. The protocol was immunoSEQ multiplex PCR, while the TCRdb copy is restricted to in-frame clones and leaves out a portion. That table is the source of V, J and clone size, and D and trimming were worked out from the DNA. Here the sample spans tens of thousands of clones, under 95% being singletons. Sequencing was done on a sample of peripheral blood. The J gene is TRBJ2-7, the V gene TRBV19; D may be TRBD2 (6 bases). The sequence was collected from a human donor with active COVID-19. The donor label of this sample is uncertain. For the CDR3, the DNA is TGTGCCAGTAGTAAGGACGGAGGGGCTTACGAGCAGTACTTC. It codes for CASSKDGGAYEQYF.